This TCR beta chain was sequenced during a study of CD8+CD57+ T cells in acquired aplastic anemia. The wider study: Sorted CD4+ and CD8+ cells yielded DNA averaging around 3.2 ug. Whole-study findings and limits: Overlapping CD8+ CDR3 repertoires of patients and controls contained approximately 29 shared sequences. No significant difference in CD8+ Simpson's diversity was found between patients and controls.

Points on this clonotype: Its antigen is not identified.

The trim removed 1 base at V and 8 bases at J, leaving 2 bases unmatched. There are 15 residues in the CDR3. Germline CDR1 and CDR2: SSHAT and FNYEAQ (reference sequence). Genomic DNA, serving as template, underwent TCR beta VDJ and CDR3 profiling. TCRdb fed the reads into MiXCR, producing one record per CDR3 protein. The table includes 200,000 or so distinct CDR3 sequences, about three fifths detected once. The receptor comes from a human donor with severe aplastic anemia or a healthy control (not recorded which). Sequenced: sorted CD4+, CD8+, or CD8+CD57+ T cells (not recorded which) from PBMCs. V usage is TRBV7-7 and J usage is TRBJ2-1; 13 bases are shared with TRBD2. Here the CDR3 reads CASSLVGLAGDEQFF. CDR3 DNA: TGTGCCAGCAGCTTAGTTGGACTAGCGGGAGATGAGCAGTTCTTC.